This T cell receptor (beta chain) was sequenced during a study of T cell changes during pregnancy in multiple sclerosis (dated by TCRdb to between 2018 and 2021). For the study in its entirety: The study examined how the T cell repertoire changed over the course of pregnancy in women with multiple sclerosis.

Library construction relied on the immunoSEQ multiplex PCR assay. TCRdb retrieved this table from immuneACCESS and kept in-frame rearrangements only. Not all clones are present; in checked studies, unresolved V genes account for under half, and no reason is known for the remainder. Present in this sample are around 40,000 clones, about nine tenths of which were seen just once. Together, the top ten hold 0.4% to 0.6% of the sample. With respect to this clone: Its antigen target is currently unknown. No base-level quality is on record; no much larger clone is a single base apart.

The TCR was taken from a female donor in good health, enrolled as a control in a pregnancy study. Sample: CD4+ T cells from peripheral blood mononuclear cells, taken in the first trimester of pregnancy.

This receptor has the CDR3 CASSYSGGQYNSPLHF. DNA sequence: TGTGCCAGCAGTTACTCCGGGGGTCAATATAATTCACCCCTCCACTTT. The sequence links TRBV6-5 to TRBJ1-6, with TRBD1 tentatively as D gene (5 bases match). The germline ends are 10 bases apart after V is trimmed by 0 bases and J by 4 bases. According to the germline V gene, CDR1 reads MNHEY and CDR2 reads SVGAGI. The CDR3 covers 16 residues, taking in both the cysteine and the phenylalanine. Only the CDR3 DNA stays, 48 bases, in frame from base 1.